Below are 11 T cell receptor beta chains sequenced from a single sample in a study of blood T cell repertoires in COVID-19. Measured with immunoSEQ multiplex PCR; TCRdb has only the in-frame clones, and not every one. Among approximately 240,000 clones listed, just over 90% were seen once. Sequenced sample: PBMCs or T cells enriched from blood (not recorded which). These receptors all stem from a woman in her late teens or twenties who had recovered from COVID-19.

This sequence joins TRBV27 and TRBJ2-3, with 8 bases identical to TRBD2. The CDR3 is 14 amino acids. CDR1 MNHEY and CDR2 SMNVEV come from the germline V gene (reference sequence). V shed 6 bases, J shed 1 base, and the junction held 3 bases outside the gene matches. This CDR3 is CASSLLAGTDTQYF. CDR3 DNA sequence: TGTGCCAGCAGCCTACTAGCGGGCACAGATACGCAGTATTTT.

The V gene is TRBV27, the J gene TRBJ1-6; no clear D gene. Trimming removed 3 bases at V and 1 base at J, with 7 bases between. Germline CDR1 reads MNHEY; CDR2 reads SMNVEV (reference sequence). The CDR3 is 15 amino acids. CDR3 region: CASSFLGSYNSPLHF. In DNA form, the CDR3 reads TGTGCCAGCAGTTTCCTCGGGTCCTATAATTCACCCCTCCACTTT.

The J gene is TRBJ2-7, the V gene TRBV4-1; D might be TRBD2 (5 bases). The V end lost 1 base, the J end lost 3 bases, and 10 bases lay between the germline ends. This CDR3 has 14 amino acids. CDR1 and CDR2 (germline): MGHRA, YSYEKL. CDR3 loop: CASSQGGRGYEQYF. The CDR3 region has the DNA TGCGCCAGCAGCCAAGGAGGTCGGGGCTACGAGCAGTACTTC.

The gene calls are TRBV19 and TRBJ2-3; D not resolved. Germline CDR1 and CDR2: LNHDA and SQIVND (reference sequence). The CDR3 loop spans 14 amino acids. The V end lost 6 bases, the J end lost 0 bases, and 10 bases lay between the germline ends. The CDR3 DNA reads as TGTGCCAGTAGGAACACGATTAGCACAGATACGCAGTATTTT. Its translation: CASRNTISTDTQYF.

V and J are TRBV28 and TRBJ1-1, with 8 bases that match TRBD1. J lost 4 bases, V lost 2 bases, and 6 bases had no gene match. The V gene's germline CDR1 is MDHEN and CDR2 SYDVKM. This CDR3 has 15 residues. CDR3 coding DNA: TGTGCCAGCAGTTTAGGGACAGGAAGAGGCACTGAAGCTTTCTTT. It specifies CASSLGTGRGTEAFF.

The chain couples TRBV6-5 to TRBJ1-1; D not resolved. The CDR3 consists of 15 residues. The germline V gene has CDR1 MNHEY and CDR2 SVGAGI. The V end lost 6 bases, the J end lost 0 bases, and 14 bases lay between the germline ends. The CDR3 DNA reads as TGTGCCAGCAGGCGGCTCGGGTCCCTGAACACTGAAGCTTTCTTT. Translating gives CASRRLGSLNTEAFF.

The chain combines TRBV11-2 with TRBJ2-7, with unresolved D. Germline V gene lookup returns CDR1 SGHAT and CDR2 FQNNGV. CDR3 length: 12 residues. V shed 5 bases and J shed 2 bases, with 7 bases lying between them. The CDR3 spells CASSRYAYEQYF. As DNA, the CDR3 is TGTGCCAGCAGCCGGTACGCCTACGAGCAGTACTTC.

The table lists this clone with a few counts. This chain uses TRBV4-1 with TRBJ1-1, with D unresolved. The germline CDR1 and CDR2 sequences are MGHRA and YSYEKL. V gave up 0 bases and J gave up 1 base, with 9 bases separating them. This CDR3 has 15 residues. The DNA for the CDR3 is TGCGCCAGCAGCCAAGATTTGTCGGGGAACACTGAAGCTTTCTTT. Its translation: CASSQDLSGNTEAFF.

Regarding this clone: Distinct nucleotide sequences in the sample also encode this CDR3. The genes are TRBV5-1 and TRBJ2-5; weak D call: TRBD2 (6 bases). Germline V gene sequence: CDR1 SGHRS, CDR2 YFSETQ. This CDR3 region has 14 residues. Trimming took 0 bases from V and 2 from J, leaving 8 bases between them. The CDR3 nucleotides are TGCGCCAGCAGCTTGGGTAGCGGACAAGAGACCCAGTACTTC. This translates into CASSLGSGQETQYF.

The chain combines TRBV5-4 with TRBJ2-7; 7 bases match TRBD2. The CDR3 runs 13 residues. J lost 6 bases, V lost 4 bases, and 7 bases had no gene match. CDR1 and CDR2 (germline): SGHNT, YYREEE (reference sequence). In DNA, the CDR3 is TGTGCCAGCAGCGCGGGGAGGGTTAGCGAGCAGTACTTC. Its protein product is CASSAGRVSEQYF.

This sequence joins TRBV29-1 and TRBJ1-2, with TRBD1 identical over 12 bases. The V and J ends lost 6 bases and 8 bases, in that order; junction bases with no gene match: 7. CDR1 is SQVTM and CDR2 is ANQGSEA in the germline V gene. This CDR3 contains 13 residues. Written as DNA, the CDR3 is TGCAGCGTGACGGGACAGGGGGCGCTGGGCTACACCTTC. Translating gives CSVTGQGALGYTF.